This T cell receptor (beta chain) is from a study of tumor-infiltrating lymphocytes in primary liver carcinoma. There are 13 residues in the CDR3. V was pared by 8 bases and J by 6 bases, with 17 bases between. CDR1 is MNHEY and CDR2 is SVGAGI in the germline V gene. For each extraction, RNA and DNA were obtained together from around 20-30 mg of unsorted bulk tissue. With around 520 ng total RNA as template and a constant-region primer, TCR beta cDNA was made. Investigators got TCR beta libraries out of three nested multiplex PCR rounds, done with slightly modified ARM-PCR. Rounds one and two of PCR, each of 10 cycles, were primed with TRBV1-TRBV30 forward primers and a C-beta reverse primer. TCRdb used MiXCR to reprocess the multiplex PCR reads, holding one entry per CDR3 protein. Here the sample spans about 100,000 distinct CDR3 sequences, around 63% being singletons.

The chain employs TRBV6-5 and TRBJ2-7; D is perhaps TRBD2 (6 bases). The sequencing input was liver tumor tissue from sampling region 5. The subset is: tumor region T5, tumor centre. The clonotype comes from an older woman with primary liver carcinoma and hepatitis B virus infection. CDR3 residues: CASRLVGGSEQYF. In DNA, the CDR3 is TGTGCCAGCCGCCTAGTGGGGGGTAGCGAGCAGTACTTC.